The clone carrying this T cell receptor beta chain occurred once. Its antigen is still unknown. This sample stems from a study of cytomegalovirus exposure and HLA in healthy donors. There are 16 residues in the CDR3. V lost 4 bases to trimming and J lost 0 bases; unmatched junction nucleotides: 7. Germline V gene data show CDR1 as SGHRS and CDR2 as YFSETQ. Study conclusions and caveats: Most observed TCR sequences were rare, whereas some public TCRs were detected in many donors. Later analysis showed most CMV-associated TCR beta chains appearing HLA-restricted. Within an earlier analysis, most TCR beta V segments proved productive either about 90% or about 30% of the time.

Primers for the PCR totalled 60 Vbeta and 13 Jbeta. This table comes from immunoSEQ multiplex PCR, and its TCRdb copy is limited to in-frame clones, with some not included. The sample contains 150,000 to 180,000 clones, roughly 79% of which appear only once. Whereas donors were nominally healthy upon sampling, unrecorded immune exposures were probable. Sequenced sample: PBMCs. The TCR originated in a man younger than 35 in good health and CMV-seronegative. The chain carries TRBV5-1 and TRBJ2-1; TRBD1 aligns across 7 bases. CDR3 residues: CASSPRTGSSYNEQFF. CDR3 sequence (DNA): TGCGCCAGCAGCCCGCGGACAGGTAGCTCCTACAATGAGCAGTTCTTC.